The T cell receptor beta chain described here comes from a study of patients and donors after allogeneic stem cell transplantation (dated by TCRdb to about 2020). This clonotype was detected only once. Its antigen is still unknown. Base quality data are lacking; no much larger clone is found one base away. One read alone is a weak basis. The V and J ends are trimmed by 4 bases and 3 bases, leaving 13 bases between them. CDR1 and CDR2 are drawn from the germline V gene: SGHRS, YFSETQ. Including cysteine and phenylalanine, the CDR3 has 14 amino acids. The retained sequence is limited to the CDR3, 42 bases, with the frame set at the first base. Library prep was done by RT-PCR. This sample was sequenced with a NextSeq 550. The public reads were run again by TCRdb, first through fastp at Q25 and then through MiXCR, and only productive beta chains were kept. Each record represents a unique CDR3 protein, reported with the most common genes and DNA among its rows. The sample data list about 160,000 distinct CDR3 sequences, and about a quarter of these were observed just once. The top ten hold approximately 26% of the sample.

Source material: blood, either unsorted or a sorted T cell fraction (not recorded which). The receptor's source is a human donor who was either an allogeneic HSCT recipient or a stem cell or donor lymphocyte infusion donor (not recorded which). It is not recorded whose cells these are; they may come from a transplant donor. The sequence links TRBV5-1 to TRBJ2-5; tentative D gene TRBD2, with 5 bases matching. The nucleotides read TGCGCCAGCAGCGCCGGACTGAATAAAGAGACCCAGTACTTC. This gives the protein CASSAGLNKETQYF.